The 5 T cell receptor beta chains presented below share a single source sample, sequenced in a study of blood T cells in healthy people across ages. The authors ran a second PCR of roughly 6 to 12 cycles using a sample-barcoded 5' primer and a J-beta primer mix. TCRdb ran MiXCR on the 5' RACE reads and lists one entry per CDR3 protein. This sample has 800,000 or so distinct CDR3 sequences, with approximately 25% found just once. This sample also belongs to another study, concerning T cells of mothers and their children.

What was sequenced was blood. The source of these receptors is a boy aged 10-17 years in good health.

This chain joins TRBV27 and TRBJ2-4, with 7 bases that match TRBD2. V gave up 5 bases and J gave up 6 bases; unmatched junction bases: 10. The CDR3 sequence is 15 residues long. Germline V gives CDR1 MNHEY, CDR2 SMNVEV (reference sequence). The CDR3 sequence is CASSPFRDYLNIQYF. DNA of the CDR3: TGTGCCAGCAGTCCTTTTCGGGACTACTTAAACATTCAGTACTTC.

CDR3 bases: TGCAGCGTCGGGGGAAGCTCACAGGGGGCGTACGAGCAGTACTTC. Protein product: CSVGGSSQGAYEQYF. The chain has TRBV29-1 and TRBJ2-5, with 9 bases fitting TRBD1. The J call may not be correct, given that the DNA end is closer to TRBJ2-7. The CDR3 spans 15 residues. In germline, CDR1 is SQVTM, CDR2 ANQGSEA.

In this sample, this clonotype turned up a few times. This chain joins TRBV20-1 and TRBJ1-1; no definite D call. V was trimmed by 2 bases and J by 1 base, leaving 17 bases between them. The CDR3 extends over 16 amino acids. Germline CDR1 and CDR2: DFQATT and SNEGSKA (reference sequence). CDR3 residues: CSARRLSPEPNTEAFF. The DNA of the CDR3 is TGCAGTGCTAGACGGTTAAGCCCGGAACCGAACACTGAAGCTTTCTTT.

This chain uses TRBV5-1 with TRBJ1-2, with D tentatively TRBD1 (6 bases). CDR3 length equals 15 residues. Trimming took 10 bases from V and 3 from J, leaving 22 bases between them. Germline V gene lookup returns CDR1 SGHRS and CDR2 YFSETQ. CDR3 coding DNA: TGCGCCCCCAAGACCCCTCAACAGGGATACTATGGCTACACCTTC. The encoded protein is CAPKTPQQGYYGYTF.

The J gene is TRBJ1-2, the V gene TRBV6-5; 9 bases line up with TRBD1. The CDR3 contains 15 residues. Per the germline V gene, CDR1 is MNHEY and CDR2 is SVGAGI. V lost 0 bases to trimming and J lost 2 bases; unmatched junction nucleotides: 1. CDR3 protein: CASSYSGQGNYGYTF. The CDR3 nucleotides read TGTGCCAGCAGTTACTCGGGACAGGGCAACTATGGCTACACCTTC.